This T cell receptor (beta chain) is from a study of TIL therapy for anti-PD-1-resistant metastatic lung cancer (dated by TCRdb to the early 2020s). Some background on the complete study: Tumors were harvested before any PD-1/PD-L1 blockade; patients then received nivolumab, and those progressing received lymphodepletion, expanded TIL infusion and IL-2. Enrolled patients had a median age of around 51 years (range roughly 35-85) and a median tumor PD-L1 proportion score of around 6%. A median non-synonymous tumor mutation burden of under 1.9 mutations per megabase was determined across the cohort by whole-exome sequencing. Tumor and peripheral blood T cell receptor beta sequencing was used to track clonotypes across tumor, expanded TIL product and serial blood samples. Most of the cohort had lung adenocarcinoma, a few tumors were EGFR-mutant and two were ALK-rearranged, and half of the patients were current or former smokers. Summary of the overall study and its limitations: Clonotypes from the infused TIL partially replaced the baseline peripheral repertoire and then declined over months, and persistence showed no apparent association with response. The study protocol defined all tumor marker inferences as exploratory. Because the cohort was highly selected, with more treatment-naive, never-smoker and oncogene-addicted patients than is typical, generalizability is limited.

On this clone: The clone's antigen remains unknown. No quality values exist for individual bases; no much larger clone is one base distant.

The immunoSEQ v3 hsTCRB kit was used to amplify TCR beta CDR3 regions from genomic DNA through bias-controlled multiplex PCR. An Illumina NextSeq 500 was used to sequence the TCR libraries, reaching some 2 million read pairs at survey level or roughly 4.5-6 million at deep level. Regarding the original processing steps: V, D and J genes were assigned, non-productive sequences were removed, and clonality was reported by immunoSEQ Analyzer software. Repertoires were compared by productive Simpson clonality and by the Morisita overlap index of productive TRB rearrangements between infused TIL and blood. The absolute count of a clonotype in blood was estimated by multiplying the lymphocyte count by the CD3+ fraction and by the productive frequency of the clone. The source is immuneACCESS, and TCRdb retained only in-frame sequences with V and J called. Part of the clones is not carried over; for the studies checked, unresolved V genes explain less than half of this, and the remainder is unexplained. D and trimming were read from the DNA, whereas the V and J calls and clone size are those reported in that table. The sample profile shows tens of thousands of clones; 74% of them were found once. The leading ten clones occupy under 3.5% of the sample.

There are 16 amino acids in the CDR3, from cysteine to phenylalanine inclusive. The entry retains the CDR3 DNA only, 48 bases that are in frame from base 1. From V the trimming removes 4 bases and from J it removes 5 bases, while the gene matches leave 8 bases of the junction unaccounted for. CDR1 GTSNPN and CDR2 SVGIG are derived from the germline V gene (reference sequence). In the paper's terms, the time point label means: pre-treatment sample, taken before nivolumab and TIL therapy. Between late 2017 and early 2020, a dual-center phase I trial enrolled adults who had stage 4 NSCLC. The samples were obtained from a phase I trial that was single-arm and open-label and tested tumor-infiltrating lymphocyte therapy combined with nivolumab in advanced non-small cell lung cancer. Blood mononuclear cells from EDTA tubes were separated on a Ficoll gradient and snap-frozen as pellets, and DNA was extracted from the cells using a Qiagen mini-prep kit.

The receptor was derived from a woman between 30 and 79 years old with non-small cell lung cancer. The sample was blood, taken at baseline. The receptor chain draws on TRBV30 and TRBJ2-2; 12 nucleotides in the junction match TRBD2. The CDR3 in this case is CAWKASGRARTGELFF. The DNA sequence is given as TGTGCCTGGAAGGCTAGCGGGAGGGCCAGAACCGGGGAGCTGTTTTTT.